This TCR beta chain came from a study of T cells in Graves' hyperthyroidism and ophthalmopathy. Overall study: Initial diagnosis, before any treatment, was when peripheral blood was collected.

This clonotype was seen many times. Its antigen is undetermined. Germline V gene sequence: CDR1 GTSNPN, CDR2 SVGIG (reference sequence). V lost 1 base to trimming and J lost 4 bases, with 8 bases between them. This CDR3 has 13 residues. Ophthalmopathy patients had Clinical Activity Score at least 3, NOSPECS grade at least 4, duration under 3 months. Diagnostic decisions used clinical symptoms, serum thyroxine and TRAb, thyroid ultrasound and orbital computed tomography. What was amplified from RNA transcripts were TCR beta CDR3 regions. First-round RT-PCR with HTBI primers amplified the TCR CDR3 region. TCRdb re-called the multiplex PCR reads through MiXCR, storing one row per CDR3 protein. This sample has 330,000 or so distinct CDR3 sequences, with over 15% found just once. Study findings and constraints: Most expanded thyroid clonotypes above 0.001 also appeared in blood.

This chain connects TRBV30 to TRBJ1-5; D might be TRBD1 (6 bases). The source of this sequence is a woman in her forties with Graves' ophthalmopathy. Material: blood. The CDR3 protein is CAWSGTANQPQHF. The DNA of the CDR3 is TGTGCCTGGAGTGGGACAGCTAATCAGCCCCAGCATTTT.